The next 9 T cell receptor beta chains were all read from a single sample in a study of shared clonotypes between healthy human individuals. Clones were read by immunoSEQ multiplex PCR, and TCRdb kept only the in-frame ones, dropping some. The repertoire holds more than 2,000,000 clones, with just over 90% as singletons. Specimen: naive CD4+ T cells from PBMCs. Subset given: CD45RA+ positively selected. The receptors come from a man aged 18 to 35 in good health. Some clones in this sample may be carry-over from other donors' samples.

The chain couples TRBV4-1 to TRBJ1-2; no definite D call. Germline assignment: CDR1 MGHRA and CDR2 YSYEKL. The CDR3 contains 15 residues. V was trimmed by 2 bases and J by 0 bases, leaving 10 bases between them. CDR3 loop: CASSQTEGPNYGYTF. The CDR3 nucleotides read TGCGCCAGCAGCCAAACAGAGGGCCCTAACTATGGCTACACCTTC.

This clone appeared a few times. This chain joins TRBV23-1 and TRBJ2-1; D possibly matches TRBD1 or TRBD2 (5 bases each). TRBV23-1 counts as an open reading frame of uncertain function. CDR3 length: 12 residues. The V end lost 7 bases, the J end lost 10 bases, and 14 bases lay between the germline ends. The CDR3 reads CASNPSGTEQFF. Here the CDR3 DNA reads TGCGCCAGCAATCCCTCAGGGACCGAGCAGTTCTTC.

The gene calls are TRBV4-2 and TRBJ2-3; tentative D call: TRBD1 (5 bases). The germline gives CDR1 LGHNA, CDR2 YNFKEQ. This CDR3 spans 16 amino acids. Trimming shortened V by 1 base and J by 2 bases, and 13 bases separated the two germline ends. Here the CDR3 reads CASSQVTGSYTDTQYF. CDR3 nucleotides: TGTGCCAGCAGCCAAGTTACAGGATCTTACACAGATACGCAGTATTTT.

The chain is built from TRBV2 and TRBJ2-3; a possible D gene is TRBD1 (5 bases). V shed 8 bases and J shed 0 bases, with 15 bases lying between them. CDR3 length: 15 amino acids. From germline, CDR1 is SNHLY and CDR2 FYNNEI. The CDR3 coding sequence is TGTGCCAGCGACCCACAGGCCATTAGCACAGATACGCAGTATTTT. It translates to CASDPQAISTDTQYF.

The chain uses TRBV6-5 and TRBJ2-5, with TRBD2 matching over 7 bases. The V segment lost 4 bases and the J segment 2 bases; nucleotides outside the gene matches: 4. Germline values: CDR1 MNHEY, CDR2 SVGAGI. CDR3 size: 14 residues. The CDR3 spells CASSFGGGQETQYF. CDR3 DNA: TGTGCCAGCAGTTTCGGGGGAGGGCAAGAGACCCAGTACTTC.

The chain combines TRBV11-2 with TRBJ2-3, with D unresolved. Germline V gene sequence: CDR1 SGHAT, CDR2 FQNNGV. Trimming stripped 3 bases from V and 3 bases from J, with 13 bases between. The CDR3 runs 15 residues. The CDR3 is CASSFRSLRTDTQYF. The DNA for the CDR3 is TGTGCCAGCAGCTTTAGGTCCCTTCGGACAGATACGCAGTATTTT.

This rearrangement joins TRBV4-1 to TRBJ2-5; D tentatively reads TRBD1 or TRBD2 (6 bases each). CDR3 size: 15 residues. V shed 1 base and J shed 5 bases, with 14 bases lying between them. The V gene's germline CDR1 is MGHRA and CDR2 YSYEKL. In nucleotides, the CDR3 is TGCGCCAGCAGCCAAGTCTTCGGGGGCTGGGAGACCCAGTACTTC. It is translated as CASSQVFGGWETQYF.

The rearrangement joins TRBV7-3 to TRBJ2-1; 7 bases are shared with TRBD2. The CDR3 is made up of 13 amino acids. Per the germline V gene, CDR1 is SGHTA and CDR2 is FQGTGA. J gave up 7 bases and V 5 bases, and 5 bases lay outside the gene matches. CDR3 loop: CASSLTGGNEQFF. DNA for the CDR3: TGTGCCAGCAGCCTCACGGGGGGAAATGAGCAGTTCTTC.

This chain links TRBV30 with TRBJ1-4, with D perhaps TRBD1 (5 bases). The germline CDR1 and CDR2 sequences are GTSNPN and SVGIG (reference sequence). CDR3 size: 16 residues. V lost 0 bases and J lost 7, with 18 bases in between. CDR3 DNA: TGTGCCTGGAGTGTGGGGGTCTCCCGGGCCATTGAAAAACTGTTTTTT. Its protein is CAWSVGVSRAIEKLFF.